This TCR beta chain emerged from a study of Ad26.COV2.S vaccination and SARS-CoV-2 variants. Study-level points and caveats: Similar non-spike TCR breadth was seen in vaccine and placebo recipients. The breadth of spike-specific CD8+ and CD4+ T cell responses after vaccination was reportedly substantial.

In germline, CDR1 is SGDLS, CDR2 YYNGEE. V gave up 8 bases and J gave up 5 bases, with 19 bases separating them. The CDR3 contains 14 residues. About this clone: Its matching antigen is unknown.

Libraries were prepared by immunoSEQ multiplex PCR; TCRdb keeps only in-frame clonotypes and omits some of them. Among about 420,000 clones listed, 70% to 90% were seen once. As for treatment: some 19 received Ad26.COV2.S at low or high dose, single or two shots; roughly 5 received placebo; per-sample allocation not given. Vaccine and placebo recipients were sampled on day 63 after the first injection. The chain is built from TRBV9 and TRBJ2-5; perhaps TRBD2 as D (5 bases). This TCR was recovered from a person between 18 and 59 years old who received the Ad26.COV2.S COVID-19 vaccine or a placebo. Sequences were derived from peripheral blood, sampled in a trial of Ad26.COV2.S vaccine versus placebo. This CDR3 is CASSGSRPGETQYF. The CDR3, as DNA: TGTGCCAGTTCTGGGAGCAGGCCGGGGGAGACCCAGTACTTC. The full variable domain, with the rest looked up from reference TRBV9 and TRBJ2-5, is DSGVTQTPKHLITATGQRVTLRCSPRSGDLSVYWYQQSLDQGLQFLIQYYNGEERAKGNILERFSAQQFPDLHSELNLSSLELGDSALYFCASSGSRPGETQYFGPGTRLLVL.